What follows are 7 T cell receptor beta chains derived from one specimen sequenced in a study of blood T cell repertoires in COVID-19. Profiled with immunoSEQ multiplex PCR; TCRdb holds only in-frame clones, not every one. The sample lists over 250,000 clones, 88% seen once, with around 2% in the top ten. The sequencing sample was made of PBMCs or T cells enriched from blood (not recorded which). Source of these receptors: a woman aged 55 to 70 in a cohort exposed to, infected with or recovered from COVID-19 (not recorded which).

CDR3 region: CASRGYRSSESPLHF. The CDR3 DNA sequence: TGTGCCAGCAGGGGTTACAGGAGTTCGGAGTCACCCCTCCACTTT. The gene calls are TRBV2 and TRBJ1-6, with a weak D call TRBD1 (5 bases). V lost 6 bases to trimming and J lost 10 bases, with 19 bases between them. The length of the CDR3 is 15 residues. Germline V CDR1 and CDR2: SNHLY, FYNNEI.

This rearrangement joins TRBV12-3 or TRBV12-4 to TRBJ2-3; 7 bases line up with TRBD2. There are 12 residues in the CDR3. V was pared by 6 bases and J by 8 bases, with 5 bases of the junction left unmatched. The CDR3 region has the DNA TGTGCCAGCAGCCAAGCGGGGTTTACGCAGTATTTT. Translating it yields CASSQAGFTQYF.

The CDR3, as DNA: TGCGCCAGCAGCTTTACACAGTCCCCTGGAAACACCATATATTTT. Amino acid sequence: CASSFTQSPGNTIYF. V usage is TRBV5-1 and J usage is TRBJ1-3, with D uncertain. CDR1 SGHRS and CDR2 YFSETQ come from the germline V gene. V was shortened by 2 bases and J by 2 bases, with 11 bases between the two germline ends. The CDR3 is 15 residues long.

This clone was observed a single time. V and J are TRBV7-9 and TRBJ1-5; perhaps TRBD1 as D (5 bases). V was shortened by 0 bases and J by 2 bases, with 14 bases between the two germline ends. CDR3 size: 17 residues. Germline V lookup: CDR1 SEHNR, CDR2 FQNEAQ (reference sequence). Written as DNA, the CDR3 is TGTGCCAGCAGCTTAGCTCGGAGCAGGGATGGCAATCAGCCCCAGCATTTT. Amino acid sequence: CASSLARSRDGNQPQHF.

The chain carries TRBV30 and TRBJ1-2; perhaps TRBD1 as D (6 bases). The CDR3 is 13 amino acids. Trimming removed 0 bases from V and 4 bases from J, with 9 bases in between. Germline-derived CDR1 and CDR2 are GTSNPN and SVGIG (reference sequence). The CDR3 region has the DNA TGTGCCTGGAGTGTAGGGGGTGGCTATGGCTACACCTTC. Translated, it gives CAWSVGGGYGYTF.

The rearrangement uses TRBV3-1 (or the pseudogene TRBV3-2) and TRBJ1-1; TRBD1 is a possible D gene (6 bases). The V and J ends lost 4 bases and 4 bases respectively, with 16 bases between them. CDR3 length equals 15 residues. Germline V gives CDR1 LGHDT, CDR2 YNNKEL (reference sequence). As DNA, the CDR3 is TGTGCCAGCAGCCCCCGGGACACCGAGGGCACTGAAGCTTTCTTT. It codes for CASSPRDTEGTEAFF.

The V gene is TRBV24-1, the J gene TRBJ2-2; 13 bases match TRBD2. In germline, CDR1 is KGHDR, CDR2 SFDVKD. The CDR3 contains 20 residues. The junction had 9 bases not matched to a gene; V was cut back by 1 base and J by 2 bases. In nucleotides, the CDR3 is TGTGCCACCAGTGATTTCGGATTCCGGACTAGCGGGAGAAACACCGGGGAGCTGTTTTTT. It is translated as CATSDFGFRTSGRNTGELFF.